Listed below are T cell receptor beta chains from one sample, sequenced in a study of T cell repertoires in cytomegalovirus infection. TCRdb itself ran the reads through MiXCR, one entry per CDR3 protein. The sample has about 320,000 distinct CDR3 sequences, around a tenth seen once. Sequences were obtained from PBMCs. These receptor sequences come from a human donor in good health (CMV status not recorded). Some clones in this sample may be carry-over from other donors' samples. CDR3s include the opening cysteine and the closing phenylalanine or tryptophan. Each record gives: clone size, J gene, D gene, V gene, CDR3 protein, CDR3 DNA. The D gene is left open where the match is weak. Only part of the rows carry a size: once, few, many, or a class if the clone is expanded.

-	TRBJ2-2	-	TRBV20-1	CSAKPRRGYGELFF	TGCAGTGCTAAACCCCGGAGGGGCTACGGGGAGCTGTTTTTT
few	TRBJ1-5	-	TRBV20-1	CSARDPMVSNQPQHF	TGCAGTGCTAGAGATCCCATGGTGAGCAATCAGCCCCAGCATTTT
-	TRBJ2-7	-	TRBV6-1	CASRHSTGFGYEQYF	TGTGCCAGCAGACATTCCACAGGGTTCGGATACGAGCAGTACTTC
many	TRBJ2-3	TRBD2	TRBV7-2	CASSFMTSGGLSTDTQYF	TGTGCCAGCAGCTTTATGACTAGCGGGGGACTAAGCACAGATACGCAGTATTTT
few	TRBJ1-1	-	TRBV11-1	CASSFGGSRMHWGNTEAFF	TGTGCCAGCAGCTTTGGGGGCAGTAGGATGCATTGGGGTAACACTGAAGCTTTCTTT
few	TRBJ1-6	-	TRBV6-6	CASSSGRGPYSPLHF	TGTGCCAGCAGTTCCGGCCGCGGGCCATATTCACCCCTCCACTTT
-	TRBJ2-7	-	TRBV19	CASSTVGTFYEQYF	TGTGCCAGTAGTACCGTGGGCACCTTCTACGAGCAGTACTTC
many	TRBJ1-1	-	TRBV7-2	CASSLVPSVAEAFF	TGTGCCAGCAGCTTAGTACCCAGCGTGGCCGAAGCTTTCTTT
many	TRBJ2-2	-	TRBV19	CASSIWQAANTGELFF	TGTGCCAGTAGTATTTGGCAGGCCGCGAACACCGGGGAGCTGTTTTTT
-	TRBJ1-2	TRBD1	TRBV11-2	CASSLLTGANYGYTF	TGTGCCAGCAGCCTACTAACAGGGGCGAACTATGGCTACACCTTC
few	TRBJ2-2	TRBD2	TRBV7-2	CASSLISGRAGGELFF	TGTGCCAGCAGCTTGATTAGCGGGAGGGCCGGCGGGGAGCTGTTTTTT
many	TRBJ2-1	TRBD2	TRBV7-9	CASSLVTSFYNEQFF	TGTGCCAGCAGCTTAGTGACTAGCTTCTACAATGAGCAGTTCTTC
many	TRBJ2-3	TRBD2	TRBV15	CATSSYSPGLAGGGRPDTQYF	TGTGCCACCAGCAGCTATAGTCCGGGACTAGCGGGGGGGGGAAGGCCAGATACGCAGTATTTT
-	TRBJ2-5	-	TRBV11-2	CASSSGQTVQETQYF	TGTGCCAGCAGCTCAGGACAGACGGTTCAAGAGACCCAGTACTTC
-	TRBJ2-7	-	TRBV6-5	CASSLLNGAAEQYF	TGTGCCAGCAGTCTTTTGAATGGTGCTGCCGAGCAGTACTTC
-	TRBJ1-1	-	TRBV20-1	CSARGTRAEAFF	TGCAGTGCCAGGGGAACGCGAGCTGAAGCTTTCTTT
-	TRBJ1-3	-	TRBV20-1	CSASSTIYF	TGCAGTGCCTCCAGCACCATATATTTT
once	TRBJ1-2	-	TRBV13	CASSLEGIEGYTF	TGTGCCAGCAGCTTAGAGGGGATAGAGGGCTACACCTTC
many	TRBJ1-4	TRBD1	TRBV7-2	CASSSTGALKLFF	TGTGCCAGCAGCTCGACAGGGGCCCTAAAACTGTTTTTT
few	TRBJ1-6	-	TRBV27	CASSFHRASGGSPLHF	TGTGCCAGCAGTTTCCACAGGGCATCAGGCGGTTCACCCCTCCACTTT
-	TRBJ2-1	-	TRBV7-9	CASSLRVDNEQFF	TGTGCCAGCAGCCTCCGAGTTGACAATGAGCAGTTCTTC
many	TRBJ2-2	-	TRBV6-2/TRBV6-3	CATRGEIYGELFF	TGTGCCACCAGGGGGGAAATCTACGGGGAGCTGTTTTTT
few	TRBJ1-1	TRBD1	TRBV10-3	CASTGVTEAFF	TGTGCCTCGACAGGGGTCACTGAAGCTTTCTTT
many	TRBJ2-7	TRBD1	TRBV6-2/TRBV6-3	CASSRGTGGEQYF	TGTGCCAGCAGTCGAGGGACAGGGGGCGAGCAGTACTTC
few	TRBJ1-5	-	TRBV6-1	CATQPVSNQPQHF	TGTGCCACCCAGCCGGTGAGCAATCAGCCCCAGCATTTT
-	TRBJ1-2	-	TRBV28	CASSPPGRLFGGYTF	TGTGCCAGCAGTCCACCGGGACGACTCTTCGGGGGCTACACCTTC
-	TRBJ2-7	TRBD1	TRBV19	CASQDRGLGEQYF	TGTGCCAGCCAAGACAGGGGGCTAGGCGAGCAGTACTTC
few	TRBJ2-1	TRBD2	TRBV20-1	CSAREGLAGPYNEQFF	TGCAGTGCCAGAGAGGGCCTAGCGGGGCCATACAATGAGCAGTTCTTC
many	TRBJ2-2	-	TRBV12-3/TRBV12-4	CATLGRGLNTGELFF	TGTGCCACCTTGGGGCGGGGCCTGAACACCGGGGAGCTGTTTTTT
many	TRBJ1-3	-	TRBV7-2	CASSWSGLVTGNTIYF	TGTGCCAGCAGCTGGTCAGGGTTGGTTACTGGAAACACCATATATTTT
many	TRBJ2-5	-	TRBV7-8	CASSPRTDLGETQYF	TGTGCCAGCAGCCCAAGGACGGACCTCGGTGAGACCCAGTACTTC
-	TRBJ2-2	TRBD2	TRBV2	CASTELAGVTGELFF	TGTGCCAGCACCGAACTAGCGGGAGTTACCGGGGAGCTGTTTTTT
many	TRBJ2-2	TRBD2	TRBV11-3	CASSPGLAGPNTGELFF	TGTGCCAGCAGCCCGGGACTAGCGGGACCGAACACCGGGGAGCTGTTTTTT
few	TRBJ2-6	TRBD1	TRBV11-1	CASSWGDRVAANVLTF	TGTGCCAGCAGCTGGGGGGACAGGGTTGCGGCCAACGTCCTGACTTTC
many	TRBJ2-5	-	TRBV7-2	CASSLESFTPLSSVVPRETQYF	TGTGCCAGCAGCTTAGAGTCTTTCACCCCTCTGTCTTCAGTCGTTCCCAGGGAGACCCAGTACTTC
few	TRBJ2-1	TRBD2	TRBV28	CASSFGGGNNEKQFF	TGTGCCAGCAGTTTTGGGGGAGGGAATAATGAGAAGCAGTTCTTC